The 21 T cell receptor beta chains reported below all come from one sample, sequenced in a study of human T cells and chemical hapten exposure. The time point: patch test 3, about 24 weeks after DPC sensitization. Treatment here: therapeutic diphenylcyclopropenone sensitization with weekly scalp DPC. TCRdb itself ran the RACE reads through MiXCR, one entry per CDR3 protein. Here the sample spans around 200,000 distinct CDR3 sequences, more than 20% being singletons. Here the sequenced sample was whole blood, taken in connection with sensitization to the hapten diphenylcyclopropenone (DPC). Every receptor here comes from a woman aged 40 to 49 with alopecia areata. Some clones in this sample may be carry-over from other donors' samples.

The chain links TRBV28 to TRBJ1-2, with D tentatively TRBD1 (5 bases). V lost 6 bases to trimming and J lost 8 bases, with 22 bases between them. This CDR3 has 15 amino acids. The germline CDR1 and CDR2 sequences are MDHEN and SYDVKM. The CDR3 DNA follows: TGTGCCAGCAGGCGCGAAGGGGTCCCCTCTATGGGCTACACCTTC. Amino acids: CASRREGVPSMGYTF.

The chain recombines TRBV10-3 with TRBJ2-3; 7 bases are shared with TRBD2. The CDR3 spans 20 residues. The junction had 21 bases not matched to a gene; V was cut back by 6 bases and J by 0 bases. CDR1 is ENHRY, CDR2 SYGVKD, per germline. CDR3 region: CAIRPSTAGGSQWSTDTQYF. CDR3 bases: TGTGCCATCAGGCCCTCGACGGCTGGCGGGAGTCAATGGAGCACAGATACGCAGTATTTT.

This chain uses TRBV14 with TRBJ2-5; TRBD2 agrees at 11 bases. V dropped 4 bases and J dropped 1; count of bases not matched to a gene: 11. The CDR3 contains 18 residues. Germline values: CDR1 SGHDN, CDR2 FVKESK. CDR3 sequence reads: CASSPRFGGTSGQETQYF. CDR3 nucleotides: TGTGCCAGCAGCCCCAGGTTTGGCGGGACTAGCGGCCAAGAGACCCAGTACTTC.

This clonotype was seen many times. V gene TRBV12-3 or TRBV12-4 combines with J gene TRBJ1-6; D is uncertain. With 6 bases removed from V and 10 bases from J, the gap between germline ends came to 19 bases. The CDR3 is made up of 15 amino acids. The CDR3 DNA is TGTGCCAGCAGGCAGACGGAGCTGAGACGATCACCCCTCCACTTT. Encoded protein: CASRQTELRRSPLHF.

This clonotype has a handful of counts. V is TRBV11-2 and J is TRBJ2-7; 9 nucleotides match TRBD1. The CDR3 sequence is 14 residues long. The germline gives CDR1 SGHAT, CDR2 FQNNGV. The V and J ends lost 6 bases and 2 bases, in that order; junction bases with no gene match: 5. The CDR3: CASRATGGTYEQYF. DNA of the CDR3: TGTGCCAGCAGAGCAACAGGGGGCACCTACGAGCAGTACTTC.

The chain has TRBV6-6 and TRBJ1-3; 9 bases match TRBD1. V was clipped by 6 bases and J by 7 bases; unmatched bases: 13. Germline loops: CDR1 MNHNY, CDR2 SVGAGI (reference sequence). This CDR3 is 16 amino acids long. CDR3 protein: CASSLGQGSWENTIYF. The CDR3 bases are TGTGCCAGCAGCTTGGGACAGGGTAGTTGGGAGAACACCATATATTTT.

The V gene is TRBV12-3 or TRBV12-4, the J gene TRBJ1-2; D unclear. V was cut by 7 bases and J by 2 bases, with 8 bases left in between. This CDR3 region has 12 residues. The CDR3 sequence: CASTGVNYGYTF. CDR3 in DNA: TGTGCCAGCACTGGGGTAAACTATGGCTACACCTTC.

This clonotype was seen more than once but under ten times. The J gene is TRBJ2-2, the V gene TRBV12-3 or TRBV12-4, with D perhaps matching TRBD2 (5 bases). V was shortened by 6 bases and J by 3 bases, with 11 bases between the two germline ends. This CDR3 has 14 residues. CDR3 nucleotide sequence: TGTGCCAGCAGAAAGGGTAGCGACACCGGGGAGCTGTTTTTT. Protein: CASRKGSDTGELFF.

The V call is TRBV5-1, the J call TRBJ2-5; D gene unclear. Germline lookup yields CDR1 SGHRS and CDR2 YFSETQ. With 0 bases removed from V and 1 base from J, the gap between germline ends came to 7 bases. The CDR3 has 14 residues. The CDR3 protein is CASSLEAFQETQYF. The CDR3, as DNA: TGCGCCAGCAGCTTGGAGGCGTTCCAAGAGACCCAGTACTTC.

This clonotype was detected only a few times. J is TRBJ1-5 and V is TRBV6-2 or TRBV6-3, with D uncertain. Trimming took 3 bases from V and 0 from J, leaving 6 bases between them. The CDR3 consists of 14 residues. Germline values: CDR1 MNHEY, CDR2 SVGEGT. This chain's CDR3 is CASSYGSSNQPQHF. CDR3 nucleotides: TGTGCCAGCAGTTATGGGAGTAGCAATCAGCCCCAGCATTTT.

In its sample, this clonotype was seen a few times. The genes are TRBV2 and TRBJ2-3; either TRBD1 or TRBD2 may supply D (5 bases each). Germline V lookup: CDR1 SNHLY, CDR2 FYNNEI. Trimming removed 4 bases from V and 0 bases from J, with 11 bases in between. The CDR3 extends over 15 amino acids. This CDR3 is CASSGDRLSTDTQYF. CDR3 bases: TGTGCCAGCAGTGGGGACCGACTTAGCACAGATACGCAGTATTTT.

This rearrangement joins TRBV7-9 to TRBJ2-1; TRBD2 matches 10 bases. V lost 2 bases and J lost 5; bases outside the gene matches: 9. This CDR3 spans 17 amino acids. From germline, CDR1 is SEHNR and CDR2 FQNEAQ (reference sequence). Here the CDR3 reads CASSLRLRTSGDNEQFF. The CDR3 nucleotides are TGTGCCAGCAGCTTAAGGCTGAGAACTAGCGGGGACAATGAGCAGTTCTTC.

This chain joins TRBV6-2 or TRBV6-3 and TRBJ1-5; tentative D call: TRBD1 (5 bases). Germline CDR1 and CDR2: MNHEY and SVGEGT. There are 17 residues in the CDR3. The V end was cut by 4 bases, the J end by 3 bases, with 19 bases between. This chain's CDR3 is CASSSILTAVNNQPQHF. CDR3 in DNA: TGTGCCAGCAGTTCCATTCTGACAGCCGTTAACAATCAGCCCCAGCATTTT.

V gene TRBV7-2 combines with J gene TRBJ2-7; a possible D gene is TRBD1 (6 bases). There are 15 residues in the CDR3. The ends were cut back, 5 bases at V and 3 bases at J, with 17 bases in the middle. Germline assignment: CDR1 SGHTA and CDR2 FQGNSA. The CDR3 nucleotides are TGTGCCAGCAGCCTGGGACAAGACCACAACTACGAGCAGTACTTC. Its protein is CASSLGQDHNYEQYF. The variable domain in full, completed from reference TRBV7-2 and TRBJ2-7, reads GAGVSQSPSNKVTEKGKDVELRCDPISGHTALYWYRQSLGQGLEFLIYFQGNSAPDKSGLPSDRFSAERTGGSVSTLTIQRTQQEDSAVYLCASSLGQDHNYEQYFGPGTRLTVT.

The chain carries TRBV10-3 and TRBJ2-1; 7 nucleotides agree with TRBD2. From germline, CDR1 is ENHRY and CDR2 SYGVKD. The CDR3 is made up of 13 amino acids. Germline trimming cut 4 bases from V and 10 bases from J; bases unmatched to any gene: 7. The CDR3 bases are TGTGCCATCAGTGCACGACTAGCTGAAGAGCAGTTCTTC. Its protein product is CAISARLAEEQFF.

This clonotype has only a few counts. The chain couples TRBV4-2 to TRBJ1-2, with a possible D match to TRBD1 (5 bases). V was cut by 0 bases and J by 4 bases, with 18 bases left in between. Germline-derived CDR1 and CDR2 are LGHNA and YNFKEQ. The CDR3 is made up of 17 amino acids. In nucleotides, the CDR3 is TGTGCCAGCAGCCAAGACAAAGGAGCGGGGCCTAGCTATGGCTACACCTTC. It codes for CASSQDKGAGPSYGYTF.

The chain is built from TRBV9 and TRBJ2-2; 7 bases match TRBD2. V dropped 5 bases and J dropped 0; count of bases not matched to a gene: 1. Germline CDR1 SGDLS, CDR2 YYNGEE. CDR3 length: 14 amino acids. CDR3 nucleotide sequence: TGTGCCAGCAGAAGCGGGGCGAACACCGGGGAGCTGTTTTTT. Amino acids: CASRSGANTGELFF.

This clonotype was counted only a few times. This chain's CDR3 is CASTSLAGELFF. The DNA for the CDR3 is TGTGCCAGCACCTCGCTGGCCGGGGAGCTGTTTTTT. The chain joins TRBV7-6 to TRBJ2-2, with no clear D. The germline V and J ends were trimmed by 7 bases and 6 bases, with 9 bases remaining between them. The germline gives CDR1 SGHVS, CDR2 FNYEAQ. The CDR3 is 12 residues long.

The chain joins TRBV10-3 to TRBJ2-1, with D hard to call. Germline lookup yields CDR1 ENHRY and CDR2 SYGVKD. V lost 3 bases to trimming and J lost 1 base, with 7 bases between them. CDR3 length: 14 residues. The CDR3 DNA is TGTGCCATCAGTGATCAGCAATCCTACAATGAGCAGTTCTTC. Translating gives CAISDQQSYNEQFF.

This clonotype appeared a few times. This chain's CDR3 is CASSQEFTGSSGELFF. The DNA for the CDR3 is TGCGCCAGCAGCCAAGAATTTACAGGGTCTTCCGGGGAGCTGTTTTTT. This chain joins TRBV4-3 and TRBJ2-2; D is perhaps TRBD1 (6 bases). Germline V gives CDR1 LGHNA, CDR2 YSLEER. The CDR3 runs 16 residues. Trimming removed 0 bases at V and 6 bases at J, with 14 bases between.

A few counts support this clonotype. The chain combines TRBV10-3 with TRBJ2-5; no reliable D call. In germline, CDR1 is ENHRY, CDR2 SYGVKD. The V end was cut by 0 bases, the J end by 0 bases, with 5 bases between. The CDR3 contains 14 residues. This CDR3 reads CAISESNNQETQYF. Here the CDR3 DNA reads TGTGCCATCAGTGAGTCGAACAACCAAGAGACCCAGTACTTC.